A single TCR beta chain is shown here with its context. A much larger clone differs from this one at a single base, so this may be a read error. Germline V gives CDR1 MDHEN, CDR2 SYDVKM. V was pared by 6 bases and J by 6 bases, with 15 bases between. The CDR3 covers 13 residues. These data belong to a study of lung T cells in sarcoidosis with Löfgren's syndrome. TCRdb used MiXCR to reprocess the reads, holding one entry per CDR3 protein. Found here are around 60,000 distinct CDR3 sequences, less than 25% of them singletons; the top ten hold over 2%. This receptor was obtained from a human donor with sarcoidosis (Löfgren's syndrome or another form), or a control subject (not recorded which). The gene calls are TRBV28 and TRBJ2-7; no definite D call. Sequences were obtained from CD4+ T cells from PBMCs. CDR3 amino acids: CASRPSHPSEQYF. Written as DNA, the CDR3 is TGTGCCAGCAGACCCAGCCACCCCTCCGAGCAGTACTTC.